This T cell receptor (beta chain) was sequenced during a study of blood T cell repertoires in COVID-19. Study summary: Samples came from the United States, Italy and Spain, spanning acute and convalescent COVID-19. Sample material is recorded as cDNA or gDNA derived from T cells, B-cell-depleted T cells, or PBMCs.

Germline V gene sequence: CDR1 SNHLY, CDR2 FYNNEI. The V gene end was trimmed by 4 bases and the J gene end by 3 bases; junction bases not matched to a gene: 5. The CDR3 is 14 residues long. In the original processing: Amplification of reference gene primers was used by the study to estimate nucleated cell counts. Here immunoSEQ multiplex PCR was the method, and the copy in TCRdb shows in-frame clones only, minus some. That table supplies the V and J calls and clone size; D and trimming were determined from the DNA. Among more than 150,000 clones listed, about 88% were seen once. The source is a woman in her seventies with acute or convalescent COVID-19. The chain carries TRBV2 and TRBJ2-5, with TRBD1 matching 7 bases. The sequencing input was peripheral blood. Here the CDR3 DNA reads TGTGCCAGCAGTGTGTGGGACAGAAAAGAGACCCAGTACTTC. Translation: CASSVWDRKETQYF.